The rows below give T cell receptor beta chains drawn from one sample of a study of T cell responses to AZD1222 COVID-19 vaccine. Profiling relied on immunoSEQ multiplex PCR, and the TCRdb table lists in-frame clones only, not all of them. The sample gives 90,000 to 120,000 clones, about 86% of which show up once; 3% to 3.5% is in the top ten. The material was peripheral blood, obtained on day 0 of AZD1222 vaccination. These receptors originate from an adult in good health. CDR3s include the opening cysteine and the closing phenylalanine or tryptophan. D genes are given only for firm matches. Only part of the rows carry a size: once, few, many, or a class if the clone is expanded.

clone_size j_call d_call v_call cdr3_nt cdr3_aa
once TRBJ2-1 . TRBV12-3/TRBV12-4 TGTGCCAGCCGTACCGGGGAGCAGCAGTTCTTC CASRTGEQQFF
. TRBJ2-3 . TRBV19 TGTGCCAGTAATTTGGGGTCTAAGGCAGATACGCAGTATTTT CASNLGSKADTQYF
. TRBJ2-1 . TRBV5-8 TGTGCCAGCAGCCCCTCCCTCGGGGCATTCTACAATGAGCAGTTCTTC CASSPSLGAFYNEQFF
. TRBJ1-2 . TRBV7-2 TGTACCAGCAGCGCCCGGACAGCCAACTATGGCTACACCTTC CTSSARTANYGYTF
. TRBJ1-4 . TRBV24-1 TGTGCCACCAGTGACCGGACGGACGGACCAAAAGAAAAACTGTTTTTT CATSDRTDGPKEKLFF
. TRBJ1-1 . TRBV29-1 TGCAGCGTTGCGTTACGGGAGAACACTGAAGCTTTCTTT CSVALRENTEAFF
few TRBJ2-5 TRBD2 TRBV7-7 TGTGCCAGCAGCCCCGGTTTGAGCGGGGGGCAAGAGACCCAGTACTTC CASSPGLSGGQETQYF
. TRBJ2-5 TRBD2 TRBV5-6 TGTGCCAGCAGCATTGGAAGGGAGGGTTCGGGGGAGACCCAGTACTTC CASSIGREGSGETQYF
once TRBJ1-5 . TRBV7-9 TGTGCCAGCAGTGACGGGGGTCAGCCCCAGCATTTT CASSDGGQPQHF
. TRBJ1-6 . TRBV5-1 TGCGCCAGCAGCTTGGATGCGAGCTCCTATAATTCACCCCTCCACTTT CASSLDASSYNSPLHF
. TRBJ2-1 . TRBV5-4 TGTGCCAGCAGCTTGTTTTCGGGGATCCAGGGTGAGCAGTTCTTC CASSLFSGIQGEQFF
. TRBJ1-4 . TRBV9 TGTGCCAGCAGCGTAGGGGTGACTAATGAAAAACTGTTTTTT CASSVGVTNEKLFF
. TRBJ1-4 . TRBV6-1 TGTGCCAGCAGTGAATCTGGGTTTGTTGCAACTAATGAAAAACTGTTTTTT CASSESGFVATNEKLFF
. TRBJ2-2 . TRBV12-3/TRBV12-4 TGTGCCAGCAGCCCGGGGTACACCGGGGAGCTGTTTTTT CASSPGYTGELFF
. TRBJ2-7 TRBD1 TRBV6-5 TGTGCCAGCAGTTACTCGGGGACAGGGGGCGAGCAGTACTTC CASSYSGTGGEQYF
. TRBJ2-5 TRBD1 TRBV11-3 TGTGCCAGCAGCTTAGACGGGACAGGGGTGGAGACCCAGTACTTC CASSLDGTGVETQYF
. TRBJ2-7 . TRBV28 TGTGCCAGCAGTTTAGCGATGGCAACCTACGAGCAGTACTTC CASSLAMATYEQYF
once TRBJ1-2 . TRBV5-1 TGCGCCAGCAGCCCCCAAGAAGGCTATGGCTACACCTTC CASSPQEGYGYTF
. TRBJ2-5 TRBD1 TRBV12-3/TRBV12-4 TGTGCCACACGGGACAGGGGAGAAGAGACCCAGTACTTC CATRDRGEETQYF
. TRBJ2-2 TRBD1 TRBV4-3 TGCGCCAGCAGCCAAGGGACAGGGGGGGTCCCCGGGGAGCTGTTTTTT CASSQGTGGVPGELFF
. TRBJ2-7 . TRBV5-6 TGTGCCAGCAGCTCCCAATCCCCTCCCTACGAGCAGTACTTC CASSSQSPPYEQYF
. TRBJ1-5 . TRBV18 TGTGCCAGCTCACCTTTACAGGTCAATCAGCCCCAGCATTTT CASSPLQVNQPQHF
once TRBJ1-1 . TRBV7-8 TGTGCCAGCAGCTTATTGTGGGCCTTGGACACTGAAGCTTTCTTT CASSLLWALDTEAFF
. TRBJ1-5 . TRBV18 TGTGCCAGCTCACCCCCCCCGGGACGGCAAAATCAGCCCCAGCATTTT CASSPPPGRQNQPQHF
. TRBJ2-1 . TRBV6-1 TGTGCCAGCAGTGACCCAAAGAGCTCCTACAATGAGCAGTTCTTC CASSDPKSSYNEQFF
. TRBJ2-5 TRBD2 TRBV7-9 TGTGCCAGCAGCTCCTGGACTAGCGGGGCTGAGACCCAGTACTTC CASSSWTSGAETQYF
. TRBJ1-5 . TRBV21-1 TGTGCCAGGGGGAGGATGGCTGGCCCCTCTCATAGCAATCAGCCCCAGCATTTT CARGRMAGPSHSNQPQHF
. TRBJ2-5 TRBD2 TRBV19 TGTGCCAGTAGTATCCCCCGGGGGGGCAGCCAAGAGACCCAGTACTTC CASSIPRGGSQETQYF
. TRBJ1-4 . TRBV30 TGTGCCTGGGGGGACTTTATTAATGAAAAACTGTTTTTT CAWGDFINEKLFF
. TRBJ2-7 . TRBV21-1 TGTGCCAGCAGCAGGCTTGGTTCGGACGAGCAGTACTTC CASSRLGSDEQYF
. TRBJ2-1 . TRBV15 TGTGCCACCAGCAGAGAAAGGGATACCTACAATGAGCAGTTCTTC CATSRERDTYNEQFF
. TRBJ1-1 . TRBV18 TGTGCCAGCTCACCCACGGCAGGGGAAGCTTTCTTT CASSPTAGEAFF
few TRBJ2-5 . TRBV5-4 TGTGCCAGCAGCTTGGCAAGGGGTCAGGGACCCCCAGAGACCCAGTACTTC CASSLARGQGPPETQYF
. TRBJ1-5 . TRBV6-4 TGTGCCAGCAGTGCAGGAGCGGATAGCAATCAGCCCCAGCATTTT CASSAGADSNQPQHF
. TRBJ1-6 . TRBV11-3 TGTGCCAGCAGCTTAAACAGCTATTCACCCCTCCACTTT CASSLNSYSPLHF
. TRBJ2-7 . TRBV19 TGTGCCAGTAGTCCCGGCAGGGGTGCCAACGAGCAGTACTTC CASSPGRGANEQYF
. TRBJ1-1 . TRBV28 TGTGCCAGCACCCCAGGGCAGGGGCCGAAAGCTTTCTTT CASTPGQGPKAFF
. TRBJ2-5 TRBD1 TRBV7-3 TGTGCCAGCAGCTTGACAGGGACACAAGAGACCCAGTACTTC CASSLTGTQETQYF
. TRBJ1-2 . TRBV30 TGTGCCTGGGGGGGGGACAAGCTCTATGGCTACACCTTC CAWGGDKLYGYTF
. TRBJ2-7 . TRBV29-1 TGCAGCGGGTTCGGAGGGCAGACTAACGAGCAGTACTTC CSGFGGQTNEQYF
once TRBJ2-1 . TRBV4-3 TGCGCCAGCAGCCCCGGGACGGGCTCCTACAATGAGCAGTTCTTC CASSPGTGSYNEQFF
. TRBJ1-1 . TRBV6-5 TGTGCCAGCAGCCATACGATACGGGACGGTGAAGCTTTCTTT CASSHTIRDGEAFF
. TRBJ2-1 . TRBV3-1/TRBV3-2 TGTGCCAGCAGCCAAGGGGGCGGGACCCCCCTCAATGAGCAGTTCTTC CASSQGGGTPLNEQFF
. TRBJ2-2 . TRBV5-1 TGCGCCAGCAGCTTGGTGGCAGGGGAAACCGGGGAGCTGTTTTTT CASSLVAGETGELFF
. TRBJ1-5 TRBD1 TRBV5-4 TGTGCCAGCAGCTTGGGGGGACAGGGCGACCAGCCCCAGCATTTT CASSLGGQGDQPQHF
once TRBJ2-7 . TRBV5-8 TGTGCCAGCAGCTGGGCGGGGCTTACTGCCGAGCAGTACTTC CASSWAGLTAEQYF
. TRBJ1-5 . TRBV27 TGTGCCAGCAGTGCGACAGTGAATAGCAATCAGCCCCAGCATTTT CASSATVNSNQPQHF
once TRBJ1-2 . TRBV21-1 TGTGCCAGCAGACCTGGTTCGAGCAGGGGGCGAGGCTATGGCTACACCTTC CASRPGSSRGRGYGYTF
. TRBJ2-7 TRBD1 TRBV10-1 TGCGCCAGCAGGGACCAGGGGGCGGGCTACGAGCAGTACTTC CASRDQGAGYEQYF
. TRBJ2-1 . TRBV6-6 TGTGCCAGCAGTCTACAGAGGACAGATCGGGGGAGCTCCTACAATGAGCAGTTCTTC CASSLQRTDRGSSYNEQFF